Presented here are 17 T cell receptor beta chains from one specimen sequenced in a study of T cells in localized non-small cell lung cancer. The data were produced by immunoSEQ multiplex PCR, yet TCRdb's version contains in-frame clones alone and is incomplete. The sample contains some 50,000 clones, more than 75% of which appear only once. This sample comprised PBMCs, obtained before any cancer treatment. The receptors were gathered from a female donor with stage II lung adenocarcinoma.

V gene TRBV4-1 combines with J gene TRBJ1-1, with TRBD1 matching over 8 bases. This CDR3 is built from 15 residues. Trimming cost V 1 base and J 1 base; bases outside gene matches: 2. Germline V gene data show CDR1 as MGHRA and CDR2 as YSYEKL. The CDR3 nucleotides read TGCGCCAGCAGCCAAGCTGGACAGGGGAACACTGAAGCTTTCTTT. It yields the protein CASSQAGQGNTEAFF.

CDR3 sequence reads: CAWSVTGTGVEQYF. Here the CDR3 DNA reads TGTGCCTGGAGTGTAACCGGGACAGGGGTCGAGCAGTACTTC. The chain joins TRBV30 to TRBJ2-7; TRBD1 aligns across 10 bases. The V gene's germline CDR1 is GTSNPN and CDR2 SVGIG (reference sequence). After removal of 0 bases from V and 6 bases from J, the junction contained 5 bases not matched to a gene. CDR3 length equals 14 residues.

The rearrangement uses TRBV23-1 and TRBJ2-2; D is ambiguous. TRBV23-1 is given ORF status, its function remaining uncertain. CDR3 length equals 18 residues. Deletions cut 2 bases from V and 3 bases from J, with 19 bases between. CDR3 nucleotides: TGCGCCAGCAGTCAACCCTCCCCTCGACCCCCTCACACCGGGGAGCTGTTTTTT. Encoded protein: CASSQPSPRPPHTGELFF.

The chain uses TRBV7-9 and TRBJ2-3; possible D gene TRBD1, 6 bases. V was trimmed by 5 bases and J by 0 bases, leaving 15 bases between them. The CDR3 has 16 amino acids. Per germline, CDR1 SEHNR and CDR2 FQNEAQ (reference sequence). Here the CDR3 reads CASSPRTETSTDTQYF. CDR3 nucleotides: TGTGCCAGCAGCCCCCGGACAGAAACTAGCACAGATACGCAGTATTTT.

On this clone itself: This sample also contains other DNA sequences that code for the same CDR3. The rearrangement uses TRBV10-3 and TRBJ1-1; tentative D call: TRBD1 (6 bases). The CDR3 spans 14 residues. The germline gives CDR1 ENHRY, CDR2 SYGVKD. V lost 2 bases, J lost 2 bases, and 9 bases lay in between. CDR3 region: CAISEVGGNTEAFF. The CDR3 bases are TGTGCCATCAGTGAGGTAGGGGGTAACACTGAAGCTTTCTTT.

This sequence joins TRBV19 and TRBJ1-5, with 9 bases that match TRBD1. The germline gives CDR1 LNHDA, CDR2 SQIVND (reference sequence). The CDR3 runs 16 residues. Trimming at V came to 5 bases and at J to 2 bases, leaving 7 bases not matched to a gene. CDR3 in amino acids: CASSLGGDRGNQPQHF. Here the CDR3 DNA reads TGTGCCAGTAGTTTGGGAGGGGACAGGGGCAATCAGCCCCAGCATTTT. The full variable domain, with the rest looked up from reference TRBV19 and TRBJ1-5, is DGGITQSPKYLFRKEGQNVTLSCEQNLNHDAMYWYRQDPGQGLRLIYYSQIVNDFQKGDIAEGYSVSREKKESFPLTVTSAQKNPTAFYLCASSLGGDRGNQPQHFGDGTRLSIL.

The chain combines TRBV5-1 with TRBJ2-3; TRBD2 matches 12 bases. The CDR3 runs 14 residues. Trimming removed 3 bases from V and 6 bases from J; junction bases left unmatched: 2. Looked up from germline, CDR1 is SGHRS and CDR2 is YFSETQ. Here the CDR3 DNA reads TGCGCCAGCAGCTATGGACTAGCGGGGGATACGCAGTATTTT. It yields the protein CASSYGLAGDTQYF.

The chain is built from TRBV5-5 and TRBJ2-1; the D is unclear. Germline CDR1 reads SGHKS; CDR2 reads YYEKEE (reference sequence). There are 16 residues in the CDR3. V gave up 1 base and J gave up 0 bases, with 11 bases separating them. In DNA form, the CDR3 reads TGTGCCAGCAGCTTGACAGCATTAGGCTCCTACAATGAGCAGTTCTTC. Translation: CASSLTALGSYNEQFF.

The chain combines TRBV18 with TRBJ2-1; D is uncertain. The CDR3 sequence is 14 residues long. Trimming removed 0 bases at V and 0 bases at J, with 3 bases between. Germline V gene sequence: CDR1 KGHSH, CDR2 LQKENI. This CDR3 reads CASSPPSSYNEQFF. The CDR3 coding sequence is TGTGCCAGCTCACCACCGAGCTCCTACAATGAGCAGTTCTTC.

The chain links TRBV14 to TRBJ1-1; TRBD1 aligns across 8 bases. With 4 bases clipped from V and 5 bases from J, the junction kept 15 bases outside the gene matches. Germline V gives CDR1 SGHDN, CDR2 FVKESK. This CDR3 spans 17 amino acids. DNA of the CDR3: TGTGCCAGCAGCCCCTTACAGGGGGAGGGCCGCAAGACTGAAGCTTTCTTT. Protein sequence: CASSPLQGEGRKTEAFF.

The V gene is TRBV11-3, the J gene TRBJ2-1; D is perhaps TRBD2 (6 bases). Between the trimmed V and J ends, which lost 4 bases and 1 base, there was a span of 11 bases. This CDR3 is 15 amino acids long. Germline V gene lookup returns CDR1 SGHNT and CDR2 YENEEA. In nucleotides, the CDR3 is TGTGCCAGCAGCTGGGAAAGCGGGTCCTACAATGAGCAGTTCTTC. Residues: CASSWESGSYNEQFF.

To note about this clone: Other DNA variants within this sample encode the same CDR3. V gene TRBV5-6 combines with J gene TRBJ2-3; either TRBD1 or TRBD2 may supply D (5 bases each). The CDR3 totals 15 residues. Germline CDR1 reads SGHDT; CDR2 reads YYEEEE. V lost 2 bases and J 0 bases, leaving 10 bases between the germline ends. For the CDR3, the DNA is TGTGCCAGCAGCTTCCGGGGCACTAGCACAGATACGCAGTATTTT. Amino acids: CASSFRGTSTDTQYF.

This chain uses TRBV7-2 with TRBJ2-2; TRBD1 agrees at 7 bases. The CDR3 extends over 13 amino acids. J gave up 5 bases and V 5 bases, and 2 bases lay outside the gene matches. Germline assignment: CDR1 SGHTA and CDR2 FQGNSA. CDR3: CASSLQGTGELFF. The CDR3 bases are TGTGCCAGCAGCCTACAGGGGACCGGGGAGCTGTTTTTT.

This chain uses TRBV7-9 with TRBJ2-7; 9 bases are shared with TRBD2. The CDR3 totals 15 residues. Germline V gene data show CDR1 as SEHNR and CDR2 as FQNEAQ (reference sequence). The junction had 8 bases not matched to a gene; V was cut back by 2 bases and J by 6 bases. CDR3 nucleotide sequence: TGTGCCAGCAGCTTATACGGCGGGGGGGCTCTCGAGCAGTACTTC. Its protein is CASSLYGGGALEQYF.

This sequence joins TRBV6-1 and TRBJ1-5, with D maybe TRBD1 (5 bases). V lost 10 bases to trimming and J lost 0 bases, with 13 bases between them. The V gene's germline CDR1 is MNHNS and CDR2 SASEGT. This CDR3 comprises 14 residues. The CDR3 loop is CAISRDHSNQPQHF. The DNA of the CDR3 is TGTGCCATTTCGAGGGACCATAGCAATCAGCCCCAGCATTTT.

This chain joins TRBV7-2 and TRBJ2-5, with unresolved D. This CDR3 spans 16 amino acids. V dropped 1 base and J dropped 1 base, with 13 bases sitting between them. Germline CDR1 is SGHTA and CDR2 is FQGNSA. The CDR3 DNA reads TGTGCCAGCAGCTTAGGCCAAGGAATAGCCCAAGAGACCCAGTACTTC. Protein sequence: CASSLGQGIAQETQYF.

J is TRBJ2-7 and V is TRBV30; 10 bases agree with TRBD1. V shed 1 base and J 7 bases; nucleotides not matched to a gene: 10. Germline V gene sequence: CDR1 GTSNPN, CDR2 SVGIG (reference sequence). This CDR3 contains 15 residues. In DNA, the CDR3 is TGTGCCTGGAGTGGCCGACAGGGGGCTTTGGGGGAGCAGTACTTC. It specifies CAWSGRQGALGEQYF.